The 18 T cell receptor beta chains listed next were all sequenced from one sample in a study of long-term antiretroviral therapy in people with HIV. The assay used was immunoSEQ (version v3.0), run at survey level. Libraries were prepared by immunoSEQ multiplex PCR; TCRdb keeps only in-frame clonotypes and omits some of them. The data contain more than 35,000 clones, 90% to 95% of them singletons. The sample here was unsorted PBMCs, taken 3.7 years after starting antiretroviral therapy. These receptor sequences come from a woman aged 50 to 60 with HIV.

This chain joins TRBV6-6 and TRBJ1-5; 7 bases are shared with TRBD1. J gave up 5 bases and V 6 bases, and 4 bases lay outside the gene matches. CDR3 length: 13 residues. CDR1 is MNHNY and CDR2 is SVGAGI in the germline V gene (reference sequence). The DNA of the CDR3 is TGTGCCAGCAGAGACAGGGATCATCAGCCCCAGCATTTT. Amino acid sequence: CASRDRDHQPQHF.

J is TRBJ2-7 and V is TRBV5-1; a weak D match, TRBD1 (5 bases). The CDR3 consists of 15 residues. Trimming pared 0 bases from V and 6 bases from J, leaving 16 bases between. The germline CDR1 and CDR2 sequences are SGHRS and YFSETQ. DNA for the CDR3: TGCGCCAGCAGCTTGGGTGCAGGGATATCTAGCGAGCAGTACTTC. It yields the protein CASSLGAGISSEQYF.

This clone appeared a single time. The chain employs TRBV5-4 and TRBJ2-7, with D tentatively TRBD1 or TRBD2 (5 bases each). The germline V and J ends were trimmed by 3 bases and 2 bases, with 12 bases remaining between them. CDR3 length: 14 residues. The germline V gene has CDR1 SGHNT and CDR2 YYREEE (reference sequence). The CDR3 DNA sequence: TGTGCCAGCAGCTCACCGGGACCGGCCTACGAGCAGTACTTC. Translated: CASSSPGPAYEQYF.

The chain employs TRBV2 and TRBJ1-6; weak D call: TRBD1 (5 bases). Per germline, CDR1 SNHLY and CDR2 FYNNEI. The CDR3 spans 14 residues. V shed 6 bases and J shed 7 bases, with 13 bases lying between them. This chain's CDR3 is CASSPDRVNSPLHF. The CDR3 DNA sequence: TGTGCCAGCAGCCCCGACAGAGTAAATTCACCCCTCCACTTT.

This chain uses TRBV18 with TRBJ2-5; no clear D gene. Germline V gene lookup returns CDR1 KGHSH and CDR2 LQKENI. The CDR3 extends over 13 amino acids. Trimming removed 4 bases from V and 4 bases from J, with 10 bases in between. Written as DNA, the CDR3 is TGTGCCAGCTCACAGGGCCTCGGAGAGACCCAGTACTTC. Protein product: CASSQGLGETQYF.

This clone showed up just once. This chain connects TRBV7-3 to TRBJ2-3; no reliable D call. The germline gives CDR1 SGHTA, CDR2 FQGTGA. The CDR3 totals 15 residues. V was trimmed by 1 base and J by 6 bases, leaving 14 bases between them. The CDR3 sequence: CASSLNGLRSDTQYF. As DNA, the CDR3 is TGTGCCAGCAGCTTAAATGGCCTAAGAAGTGATACGCAGTATTTT.

The genes are TRBV9 and TRBJ2-7; possible D gene TRBD1, 6 bases. The CDR3 is 16 amino acids. Germline V gene lookup returns CDR1 SGDLS and CDR2 YYNGEE. V was trimmed by 0 bases and J by 1 base, leaving 14 bases between them. CDR3 region: CASSVGGGSVSYEQYF. The CDR3 coding sequence is TGTGCCAGCAGCGTAGGAGGGGGATCGGTGTCCTACGAGCAGTACTTC.

The V gene is TRBV13, the J gene TRBJ1-4; D might be TRBD1 (5 bases). The V gene lost 0 bases and the J gene lost 7 bases, with 12 bases spanning the gap. The CDR3 spans 15 residues. CDR1 and CDR2 from the germline V gene are PRHDT and FYEKMQ (reference sequence). The CDR3 is CASSLGAGPREKLFF. In DNA form, the CDR3 reads TGTGCCAGCAGCTTAGGTGCAGGGCCTCGTGAAAAACTGTTTTTT.

This sequence joins TRBV7-2 and TRBJ2-5; 8 bases match TRBD1. With 6 bases clipped from V and 2 bases from J, the junction kept 5 bases outside the gene matches. CDR1 SGHTA and CDR2 FQGNSA come from the germline V gene. The CDR3 has 14 residues. The CDR3 nucleotides are TGTGCCAGCAGGCGTACAGGGGGTCAAGAGACCCAGTACTTC. Translating gives CASRRTGGQETQYF. Looking up the rest from reference TRBV7-2 and TRBJ2-5 gives the full variable domain: GAGVSQSPSNKVTEKGKDVELRCDPISGHTALYWYRQSLGQGLEFLIYFQGNSAPDKSGLPSDRFSAERTGGSVSTLTIQRTQQEDSAVYLCASRRTGGQETQYFGPGTRLLVL.

V and J are TRBV7-3 and TRBJ2-3, with TRBD2 matching 7 bases. CDR1 and CDR2 (germline): SGHTA, FQGTGA. The CDR3 covers 15 residues. V gave up 5 bases and J gave up 4 bases; unmatched junction bases: 9. The DNA of the CDR3 is TGTGCCAGCAGCCCCAGCGGGGAAAACGCAGATACGCAGTATTTT. Translated: CASSPSGENADTQYF.

This clone came up once. The rearrangement uses TRBV7-2 and TRBJ2-4, with a possible D match to TRBD2 (5 bases). The ends were cut back, 4 bases at V and 0 bases at J, with 13 bases in the middle. This CDR3 is 16 amino acids long. CDR1 is SGHTA, CDR2 FQGNSA, per germline. This chain's CDR3 is CASSSSPIRAKNIQYF. Here the CDR3 DNA reads TGTGCCAGCAGCTCTAGCCCCATTCGAGCCAAAAACATTCAGTACTTC.

The rearrangement links TRBV7-2 to TRBJ2-7; 10 nucleotides align to TRBD1. The CDR3 has 15 residues. The germline V gene has CDR1 SGHTA and CDR2 FQGNSA. V dropped 5 bases and J dropped 0; count of bases not matched to a gene: 4. CDR3 residues: CASSHRTGGSYEQYF. The CDR3 coding sequence is TGTGCCAGCAGCCACCGGACAGGGGGCTCCTACGAGCAGTACTTC.

V gene TRBV6-5 combines with J gene TRBJ2-1; D perhaps matches TRBD2 (9 bases). Germline V gene lookup returns CDR1 MNHEY and CDR2 SVGAGI. The V and J ends lost 6 bases and 9 bases respectively, with 18 bases between them. CDR3 length: 14 residues. The CDR3 here is CASRASGDRIEQFF. The CDR3 DNA follows: TGTGCCAGCAGGGCTAGCGGGGACAGGATTGAGCAGTTCTTC.

The chain recombines TRBV5-6 with TRBJ1-2; TRBD1 agrees at 12 bases. CDR1 SGHDT and CDR2 YYEEEE come from the germline V gene. The CDR3 contains 18 residues. Trimming at V came to 3 bases and at J to 8 bases, leaving 17 bases not matched to a gene. This CDR3 is CASSSRDRGPLGSRGYTF. The DNA of the CDR3 is TGTGCCAGCAGCTCTCGGGACAGGGGGCCCCTGGGCTCTCGGGGCTACACCTTC.

The chain links TRBV7-3 to TRBJ1-1; D uncertain. This CDR3 contains 13 residues. Looked up from germline, CDR1 is SGHTA and CDR2 is FQGTGA. V gave up 5 bases and J gave up 0 bases, with 7 bases separating them. Here the CDR3 reads CASSLGMNTEAFF. The CDR3 DNA reads as TGTGCCAGCAGCCTAGGCATGAACACTGAAGCTTTCTTT.

V and J are TRBV18 and TRBJ1-2; D possibly corresponds to TRBD1 (5 bases). Germline V lookup: CDR1 KGHSH, CDR2 LQKENI. The CDR3 has 14 residues. The V and J ends lost 1 base and 8 bases respectively, with 14 bases between them. The CDR3 spells CASSPLATGQGYTF. The CDR3 region has the DNA TGTGCCAGCTCACCACTTGCAACGGGGCAAGGCTACACCTTC.

The rearrangement joins TRBV7-9 to TRBJ2-5; D possibly corresponds to TRBD2 (5 bases). CDR1 SEHNR and CDR2 FQNEAQ come from the germline V gene (reference sequence). This CDR3 is 15 amino acids long. V shed 5 bases and J shed 5 bases, with 18 bases lying between them. The CDR3 DNA is TGTGCCAGCAGCCCCCCAGTACGAGGCGGGGAGACCCAGTACTTC. Encoded protein: CASSPPVRGGETQYF.

The chain uses TRBV7-3 and TRBJ1-1; no definite D call. Germline V CDR1 and CDR2: SGHTA, FQGTGA. Trimming cost V 0 bases and J 1 base, with 3 bases left between them. The CDR3 runs 13 residues. CDR3 sequence reads: CASSLTGNTEAFF. CDR3 DNA sequence: TGTGCCAGCAGCTTAACGGGGAACACTGAAGCTTTCTTT.